Following are 32 T cell receptor beta chains from one sample sequenced in a study of identical twins. Each CDR3 protein is one row after TCRdb ran MiXCR on the 5' RACE reads. The table lists about 730,000 distinct CDR3 sequences, approximately 21% of them singletons, with more than 4% in the top ten. These data were likewise used in another study, on T cells expressing NK-cell markers.

The material sequenced was PBMCs. The origin of the receptors is a woman aged 18-29 years in good health.

V gene TRBV6-1 combines with J gene TRBJ2-7; tentatively, D is TRBD1 or TRBD2 (7 bases each). V was clipped by 8 bases and J by 0 bases, with 14 bases between them. Germline V gene lookup returns CDR1 MNHNS and CDR2 SASEGT. This CDR3 region has 14 residues. The CDR3 sequence: CASREAGGSYEQYF. The CDR3 DNA follows: TGTGCCAGCCGGGAGGCAGGGGGCTCCTACGAGCAGTACTTC.

Only a few counts were recorded for this clonotype. The V call is TRBV20-1, the J call TRBJ2-3; weak D call: TRBD2 (5 bases). This CDR3 comprises 14 residues. The germline gives CDR1 DFQATT, CDR2 SNEGSKA (reference sequence). V gave up 1 base and J gave up 2 bases, with 10 bases separating them. The CDR3 nucleotides are TGCAGTGCTAGAGTTGGCGGGTCCACAGATACGCAGTATTTT. This gives the protein CSARVGGSTDTQYF.

This sequence joins TRBV4-2 and TRBJ2-1, with 13 bases that match TRBD2. Germline CDR1 reads LGHNA; CDR2 reads YNFKEQ. The CDR3 extends over 21 amino acids. The trim removed 4 bases at V and 2 bases at J, leaving 17 bases unmatched. The CDR3 protein is CASSPNPGLAGAQRAYNEQFF. The DNA of the CDR3 is TGTGCCAGCAGCCCTAACCCTGGACTAGCGGGAGCTCAAAGGGCCTACAATGAGCAGTTCTTC.

The chain carries TRBV12-3 or TRBV12-4 and TRBJ2-1, with 9 bases identical to TRBD2. The CDR3 covers 14 residues. Unmatched junction bases numbered 3, after V lost 3 bases and J lost 6 bases. CDR3 protein: CASSLGGGANEQFF. Here the CDR3 DNA reads TGTGCCAGCAGTTTGGGCGGGGGGGCCAATGAGCAGTTCTTC.

The CDR3 bases are TGCAGTGCTGAAGGAATCTCTGGAAACACCATATATTTT. It yields the protein CSAEGISGNTIYF. The chain has TRBV20-1 and TRBJ1-3; D is ambiguous. The CDR3 consists of 13 residues. CDR1 is DFQATT, CDR2 SNEGSKA, per germline (reference sequence). The V gene lost 5 bases and the J gene lost 0 bases, with 8 bases spanning the gap.

The genes are TRBV9 and TRBJ1-4, with 7 positions matching TRBD1. Germline CDR1 and CDR2: SGDLS and YYNGEE. Trimming took 3 bases from V and 8 from J; bases not matched to a gene: 13. This CDR3 has 16 residues. The CDR3 DNA reads TGTGCCAGCAGCGCAAATACCGGGACAGTTAGGGAAAAACTGTTTTTT. Translating gives CASSANTGTVREKLFF.

The chain has TRBV29-1 and TRBJ2-1; 7 nucleotides match TRBD1. The CDR3 has 13 amino acids. J was trimmed by 6 bases and V by 3 bases; bases with no gene match: 5. Germline CDR1 is SQVTM and CDR2 is ANQGSEA. The CDR3 coding sequence is TGCAGCGTTGATACGGGACAGTTCAATGAGCAGTTCTTC. It translates to CSVDTGQFNEQFF.

This clonotype was counted between two and nine times. The genes are TRBV29-1 and TRBJ2-2, with a weak D call TRBD1 (5 bases). The length of the CDR3 is 13 residues. Germline V gene data show CDR1 as SQVTM and CDR2 as ANQGSEA. The germline V and J ends were trimmed by 4 bases and 1 base, with 7 bases remaining between them. CDR3 region: CSVAQENTGELFF. For the CDR3, the DNA is TGCAGCGTTGCACAGGAGAACACCGGGGAGCTGTTTTTT.

There are a few counts of this clonotype. The gene calls are TRBV6-5 and TRBJ2-2, with TRBD2 as a possible D gene (5 bases). The V end was cut by 3 bases, the J end by 4 bases, with 12 bases between. Looked up from germline, CDR1 is MNHEY and CDR2 is SVGAGI. The CDR3 spans 15 residues. The CDR3: CASSYGRAGTGELFF. The CDR3 region has the DNA TGTGCCAGCAGTTATGGTCGGGCGGGCACCGGGGAGCTGTTTTTT.

The V call is TRBV12-3 or TRBV12-4, the J call TRBJ2-7; 9 bases map to TRBD1. The CDR3 runs 14 residues. V gave up 5 bases and J gave up 2 bases; unmatched junction bases: 4. The CDR3 loop is CASSRTGEAYEQYF. CDR3 DNA: TGTGCCAGCAGTCGGACAGGGGAGGCCTACGAGCAGTACTTC.

This clonotype was seen a few times. The V gene is TRBV12-3 or TRBV12-4, the J gene TRBJ1-5; D might be TRBD1 (6 bases). The V end lost 7 bases, the J end lost 6 bases, and 10 bases lay between the germline ends. The CDR3 is made up of 12 amino acids. The CDR3 DNA reads as TGTGCCAGCACCCTACAGGGTCAGCCCCAGCATTTT. Its protein product is CASTLQGQPQHF.

This clonotype was seen at least ten times. The chain carries TRBV6-5 and TRBJ1-1; D unclear. The germline V and J ends were trimmed by 2 bases and 2 bases, with 6 bases remaining between them. CDR1 MNHEY and CDR2 SVGAGI come from the germline V gene. The CDR3 loop spans 13 amino acids. CDR3 amino acids: CASSYTANTEAFF. CDR3 bases: TGTGCCAGCAGTTACACCGCTAACACTGAAGCTTTCTTT.

In its sample, this clonotype was seen once. This rearrangement joins TRBV5-5 to TRBJ2-7; no firm D call. Per the germline V gene, CDR1 is SGHKS and CDR2 is YYEKEE (reference sequence). V lost 1 base, J lost 3 bases, and 14 bases lay in between. The CDR3 covers 15 residues. CDR3 amino acids: CASSLLLPIDYEQYF. CDR3 DNA: TGTGCCAGCAGCTTGTTGCTCCCCATTGACTACGAGCAGTACTTC.

This clonotype turned up a few times. The J gene is TRBJ2-7, the V gene TRBV6-5; TRBD1 is a possible D gene (6 bases). The V gene lost 0 bases and the J gene lost 0 bases, with 9 bases spanning the gap. The CDR3 runs 15 residues. Germline V gives CDR1 MNHEY, CDR2 SVGAGI. DNA for the CDR3: TGTGCCAGCAGTTACTCCCGGGACACCTCCTACGAGCAGTACTTC. Amino acid sequence: CASSYSRDTSYEQYF.

This clonotype was counted a few times. The chain links TRBV5-1 to TRBJ2-3; 14 positions match TRBD2. Looked up from germline, CDR1 is SGHRS and CDR2 is YFSETQ. J gave up 6 bases and V 2 bases, and 5 bases lay outside the gene matches. There are 16 residues in the CDR3. The CDR3 coding sequence is TGCGCCAGCAGCTTAGGACTAGCGGGAGGTATGGATACGCAGTATTTT. Translation gives CASSLGLAGGMDTQYF.

J is TRBJ2-6 and V is TRBV20-1, with D perhaps matching TRBD2 (5 bases). Trimming shortened V by 1 base and J by 4 bases, and 14 bases separated the two germline ends. CDR1 DFQATT and CDR2 SNEGSKA come from the germline V gene (reference sequence). This CDR3 has 16 amino acids. The CDR3 here is CSARVGLSGGANVLTF. DNA for the CDR3: TGCAGTGCTAGAGTAGGGCTCTCGGGAGGGGCCAACGTCCTGACTTTC.

As to this clonotype: At one end the junction does not follow the germline gene, possibly because of a read error. The V and J genes are TRBV10-3 and TRBJ2-7; D unclear. Germline V gives CDR1 ENHRY, CDR2 SYGVKD. The CDR3 covers 12 residues. The CDR3 region has the DNA TGTGCCATCAGTGAAGGACGCAACGAGCAGCACTTC. Translated: CAISEGRNEQHF.

This clonotype was picked up a small number of times. The rearrangement links TRBV20-1 to TRBJ1-5, with a possible D match to TRBD1 (5 bases). The V end lost 3 bases, the J end lost 5 bases, and 11 bases lay between the germline ends. This CDR3 is built from 13 residues. CDR1 is DFQATT, CDR2 SNEGSKA, per germline (reference sequence). This CDR3 is CSASSGPDQPQHF. DNA of the CDR3: TGCAGTGCTAGTTCGGGGCCGGATCAGCCCCAGCATTTT.

This chain uses TRBV7-9 with TRBJ1-1; the match to TRBD1 covers 10 bases. This CDR3 is 17 amino acids long. Germline CDR1 reads SEHNR; CDR2 reads FQNEAQ (reference sequence). V trimming: 6 bases; J trimming: 0 bases; junction bases outside the gene matches: 10. Here the CDR3 DNA reads TGTGCCAGCAGTGAATTCGGGACAGGGGTTGTGAACACTGAAGCTTTCTTT. This encodes CASSEFGTGVVNTEAFF. The variable domain in full, with the rest retrieved from reference TRBV7-9 and TRBJ1-1, is DTGVSQNPRHKITKRGQNVTFRCDPISEHNRLYWYRQTLGQGPEFLTYFQNEAQLEKSRLLSDRFSAERPKGSFSTLEIQRTEQGDSAMYLCASSEFGTGVVNTEAFFGQGTRLTVV.

This clonotype was observed a few times. The rearrangement links TRBV20-1 to TRBJ2-1; the match to TRBD2 covers 13 bases. The germline gives CDR1 DFQATT, CDR2 SNEGSKA (reference sequence). The V gene end was trimmed by 5 bases and the J gene end by 8 bases; junction bases not matched to a gene: 9. The CDR3 totals 15 residues. CDR3 in amino acids: CSARAGTSGIHEQFF. In nucleotides, the CDR3 is TGCAGTGCTCGAGCCGGGACTAGCGGGATCCATGAGCAGTTCTTC.

The rearrangement joins TRBV12-3 or TRBV12-4 to TRBJ1-5; TRBD1 is a possible D gene (5 bases). This CDR3 has 13 residues. The V gene lost 6 bases and the J gene lost 7 bases, with 13 bases spanning the gap. Here the CDR3 reads CASSLGPVQPQHF. Here the CDR3 DNA reads TGTGCCAGCAGCCTGGGACCGGTCCAGCCCCAGCATTTT.

This chain connects TRBV12-3 or TRBV12-4 to TRBJ1-3, with D unresolved. Trimming took off 6 bases at V and 4 bases at J, with 10 bases between the two ends. This CDR3 region has 13 residues. For the CDR3, the DNA is TGTGCCAGCAGAGACACGCCGGGAAACACCATATATTTT. The encoded protein is CASRDTPGNTIYF.

This clonotype was detected many times. The gene calls are TRBV6-2 or TRBV6-3 and TRBJ2-6; D might be TRBD2 (6 bases). The CDR3 is 15 amino acids. Germline values: CDR1 MNHEY, CDR2 SVGEGT. The ends were cut back, 2 bases at V and 4 bases at J, with 9 bases in the middle. The CDR3 nucleotides are TGTGCCAGCAGTTACGCGGGGTCCGGGGCCAACGTCCTGACTTTC. Its protein is CASSYAGSGANVLTF.

V gene TRBV3-1 combines with J gene TRBJ2-5; 8 bases are shared with TRBD2. Germline V CDR1 and CDR2: LGHDT, YNNKEL (reference sequence). This CDR3 is 14 amino acids long. V lost 6 bases and J lost 2; bases outside the gene matches: 5. CDR3 loop: CASRLLAAQETQYF. CDR3 DNA: TGTGCCAGCAGACTACTAGCGGCACAAGAGACCCAGTACTTC.

This chain links TRBV5-1 with TRBJ1-2; D is perhaps TRBD1 (6 bases). Looked up from germline, CDR1 is SGHRS and CDR2 is YFSETQ. Trimming left V 4 bases short and J 5 bases short, with 24 bases between. The CDR3 totals 17 residues. The CDR3 sequence is CASSQTGQTIPIYGYTF. The CDR3 region has the DNA TGCGCCAGCAGCCAGACCGGACAGACGATCCCCATATATGGCTACACCTTC.

This clonotype was observed many times. The chain employs TRBV6-4 and TRBJ1-5, with D unresolved. This CDR3 has 18 amino acids. V shed 6 bases and J shed 0 bases, with 21 bases lying between them. CDR1 is MRHNA and CDR2 is SNTAGT in the germline V gene. CDR3 sequence: CASSMASLRRVSNQPQHF. The CDR3 DNA sequence: TGTGCCAGCAGCATGGCCTCTCTTCGACGGGTTAGCAATCAGCCCCAGCATTTT.

This clonotype occurred a few times. The chain joins TRBV4-3 to TRBJ2-1; no clear D. CDR3 length equals 16 residues. Germline assignment: CDR1 LGHNA and CDR2 YSLEER. V was pared by 1 base and J by 8 bases, with 18 bases between. In nucleotides, the CDR3 is TGCGCCAGCAGCCAAGCGACGGGTTATCCGTCCGATGAGCAGTTCTTC. Its translation: CASSQATGYPSDEQFF.

The chain has TRBV24-1 and TRBJ2-1; D gene unclear. The V gene lost 5 bases and the J gene lost 4 bases, with 5 bases spanning the gap. Germline V gene lookup returns CDR1 KGHDR and CDR2 SFDVKD. The CDR3 runs to 12 residues. The CDR3 is CATSGRYNEQFF. The CDR3 nucleotides read TGTGCCACCAGTGGTAGGTACAATGAGCAGTTCTTC.

This clonotype was recorded a few times. The rearrangement links TRBV7-9 to TRBJ1-4; D is ambiguous. The germline gives CDR1 SEHNR, CDR2 FQNEAQ (reference sequence). Trimming took 5 bases from V and 6 from J, leaving 7 bases between them. The CDR3 is 12 residues long. CDR3 sequence reads: CASSRPDEKLFF. The CDR3 DNA is TGTGCCAGCAGCCGGCCGGATGAAAAACTGTTTTTT.

This clonotype has a handful of counts. This chain connects TRBV4-1 to TRBJ1-1; no reliable D call. Germline CDR1 reads MGHRA; CDR2 reads YSYEKL. V was cut by 3 bases and J by 0 bases, with 11 bases left in between. The CDR3 runs to 15 residues. The CDR3 nucleotides read TGCGCCAGCAGCCAGGTTGGAGGGATGAACACTGAAGCTTTCTTT. This translates into CASSQVGGMNTEAFF.

The chain has TRBV28 and TRBJ1-2, with D perhaps TRBD1 (5 bases). The V end lost 7 bases, the J end lost 6 bases, and 12 bases lay between the germline ends. This CDR3 has 12 amino acids. The V gene's germline CDR1 is MDHEN and CDR2 SYDVKM. CDR3 nucleotides: TGTGCCAGCACCGGGACGGATAATGGCTACACCTTC. Its protein product is CASTGTDNGYTF.

The V call is TRBV5-4, the J call TRBJ2-2; D gene unclear. CDR3 size: 15 residues. Germline CDR1 is SGHNT and CDR2 is YYREEE (reference sequence). Trimming removed 3 bases at V and 6 bases at J, with 15 bases between. In DNA form, the CDR3 reads TGTGCCAGCAGCTCTAGGTCCAGGACCTCCGGGGAGCTGTTTTTT. Translation: CASSSRSRTSGELFF.